These 24 T cell receptor beta chains share one sample of origin, sequenced in a study of molecular identifiers for immune sequencing clone quantification. TCRdb re-derived calls from the PCR reads in MiXCR, one entry per CDR3 protein. Here the sample spans under 650,000 distinct CDR3 sequences, around 20% being singletons. Material for sequencing was naive CD8+ T cells from blood, with Jurkat cell RNA spiked in. Subset here: FACS-sorted CD8+CD4-CCR7+CD45RA+ naive T cells. The receptors stem from a human donor in good health. Some libraries in this study had Jurkat cell RNA spiked in.

A note on this clonotype: A much larger clone differs by one base, so this may be a read error. The V and J genes are TRBV27 and TRBJ1-5; D gene ambiguous. Trimming took off 3 bases at V and 2 bases at J, with 11 bases between the two ends. The germline gives CDR1 MNHEY, CDR2 SMNVEV (reference sequence). This CDR3 has 15 amino acids. In DNA, the CDR3 is TGTGCCAGCAGTTTTGACCCGTCGGGCAATCAGCCCCAGCATTTT. This gives the protein CASSFDPSGNQPQHF.

This clonotype has at least ten counts. V is TRBV7-3 and J is TRBJ2-7; TRBD1 is a possible D gene (6 bases). CDR1 is SGHTA, CDR2 FQGTGA, per germline. The CDR3 runs to 14 residues. The germline V and J ends were trimmed by 2 bases and 6 bases, with 14 bases remaining between them. The CDR3: CASSLDRSSPEQYF. As DNA, the CDR3 is TGTGCCAGCAGCTTAGACAGGAGTTCTCCCGAGCAGTACTTC.

This clonotype was counted ten times or more. The chain is built from TRBV30 and TRBJ1-1; a possible D gene is TRBD1 (6 bases). CDR3 length: 13 amino acids. Germline CDR1 and CDR2: GTSNPN and SVGIG (reference sequence). Trimming cost V 2 bases and J 1 base, with 8 bases left between them. CDR3 coding DNA: TGTGCCTGGAGTTGGGGGCGGAACACTGAAGCTTTCTTT. It translates to CAWSWGRNTEAFF.

This clonotype appeared many times. The rearrangement links TRBV7-9 to TRBJ1-4; the D gene is possibly TRBD1 (5 bases). V was clipped by 5 bases and J by 8 bases, with 21 bases between them. From germline, CDR1 is SEHNR and CDR2 FQNEAQ (reference sequence). CDR3 length equals 16 residues. CDR3 region: CASSPLERWGAEKLFF. CDR3 sequence (DNA): TGTGCCAGCAGCCCCCTTGAGAGGTGGGGCGCGGAAAAACTGTTTTTT.

About this clonotype: A much larger clone lies one base from this, so it may be a read error. The conserved phenylalanine or tryptophan is not found at the CDR3 terminus, so this likely reflects a read error. The chain links TRBV19 to TRBJ2-3; no clear D gene. The CDR3 is 13 amino acids. Trimming removed 5 bases from V and 4 bases from J, with 10 bases in between. Germline values: CDR1 LNHDA, CDR2 SQIVND (reference sequence). The chain's CDR3 is CASSLPFPDTQYL. In DNA form, the CDR3 reads TGTGCCAGTAGTCTCCCGTTCCCAGATACGCAGTATCTT.

This clonotype was detected ten times or more. The chain combines TRBV7-9 with TRBJ2-3; D might be TRBD1 (6 bases). The CDR3 covers 15 residues. Germline-derived CDR1 and CDR2 are SEHNR and FQNEAQ (reference sequence). V was trimmed by 5 bases and J by 3 bases, leaving 15 bases between them. CDR3 in DNA: TGTGCCAGCAGCCCCGGGACACGGAGTACAGATACGCAGTATTTT. Translating gives CASSPGTRSTDTQYF.

The table lists this clonotype with a few counts. Possible read error: a much larger clone is one base away. The J gene is TRBJ2-3, the V gene TRBV3-1, with 14 bases fitting TRBD2. Germline loops: CDR1 LGHDT, CDR2 YNNKEL (reference sequence). The CDR3 has 16 residues. V was pared by 8 bases and J by 11 bases, with 15 bases of the junction left unmatched. CDR3 residues: CASGLLTSGRAGRQYF. CDR3 in DNA: TGTGCCAGCGGCCTTCTGACTAGCGGGAGGGCCGGGAGGCAGTATTTT.

This clonotype was observed a handful of times. Relative to the germline gene, one junction end is altered; a read error may explain this. V gene TRBV7-9 combines with J gene TRBJ2-5; the match to TRBD2 covers 7 bases. Germline lookup yields CDR1 SEHNR and CDR2 FQNEAQ (reference sequence). The CDR3 runs 13 residues. This CDR3 is CASDPGLRETQCF. DNA of the CDR3: TGTGCCAGCGACCCGGGACTAAGAGAGACCCAGTGCTTC.

The rearrangement joins TRBV12-3 or TRBV12-4 to TRBJ1-1; no clear D. The V gene lost 5 bases and the J gene lost 1 base, with 20 bases spanning the gap. This CDR3 has 17 amino acids. This chain's CDR3 is CASSVLLSASENTEAFF. The CDR3 region has the DNA TGTGCCAGCAGTGTCCTGCTCTCCGCCTCAGAGAACACTGAAGCTTTCTTT.

The CDR3 DNA reads TGCGCCAGCAGCCAAGGGCCGTCTGTCTCCTACGAGCAGTACTTC. It yields the protein CASSQGPSVSYEQYF. The chain has TRBV4-1 and TRBJ2-7; D is unresolved. The V end lost 1 base, the J end lost 0 bases, and 10 bases lay between the germline ends. Germline CDR1 is MGHRA and CDR2 is YSYEKL. The CDR3 has 15 residues.

The chain recombines TRBV19 with TRBJ2-7; 8 bases line up with TRBD1. The CDR3 runs to 14 residues. From germline, CDR1 is LNHDA and CDR2 SQIVND (reference sequence). V shed 5 bases and J 5 bases; nucleotides not matched to a gene: 8. The CDR3 DNA sequence: TGTGCCAGTAGTCCTCGGACAGGGTTCAACGAGCAGTACTTC. This encodes CASSPRTGFNEQYF. The variable domain in full, completed from reference TRBV19 and TRBJ2-7, reads DGGITQSPKYLFRKEGQNVTLSCEQNLNHDAMYWYRQDPGQGLRLIYYSQIVNDFQKGDIAEGYSVSREKKESFPLTVTSAQKNPTAFYLCASSPRTGFNEQYFGPGTRLTVT.

This rearrangement joins TRBV4-1 to TRBJ2-7; no definite D call. V shed 0 bases and J shed 5 bases, with 14 bases lying between them. This CDR3 region has 15 residues. Germline V gene lookup returns CDR1 MGHRA and CDR2 YSYEKL. In DNA, the CDR3 is TGCGCCAGCAGCCAAGAGTGGTCCCTGCTCCACGAGCAGTACTTC. Amino acid sequence: CASSQEWSLLHEQYF.

This clonotype was picked up one time. The V and J genes are TRBV6-2 or TRBV6-3 and TRBJ2-2; no clear D. V was cut by 0 bases and J by 4 bases, with 12 bases left in between. Per germline, CDR1 MNHEY and CDR2 SVGEGT. The CDR3 runs to 16 residues. The CDR3 loop reads CASSYSLEGLTGELFF. DNA of the CDR3: TGTGCCAGCAGTTACTCGTTGGAAGGGCTCACCGGGGAGCTGTTTTTT.

This clonotype was seen at least ten times. The chain employs TRBV20-1 and TRBJ2-5; D is unresolved. V was cut by 6 bases and J by 5 bases, with 16 bases left in between. Germline V lookup: CDR1 DFQATT, CDR2 SNEGSKA (reference sequence). The CDR3 totals 13 residues. The CDR3 sequence is CSAQVASWETQYF. The CDR3 DNA sequence: TGCAGTGCCCAGGTCGCTAGTTGGGAGACCCAGTACTTC.

In its sample, this clonotype was seen many times. The chain has TRBV6-2 or TRBV6-3 and TRBJ2-2; the match to TRBD2 covers 10 bases. The CDR3 is made up of 14 amino acids. V shed 6 bases, J shed 6 bases, and the junction held 4 bases outside the gene matches. The germline V gene encodes CDR1 MNHEY and CDR2 SVGEGT. Here the CDR3 reads CASRLAGVPGELFF. CDR3 coding DNA: TGTGCCAGCAGGCTAGCGGGAGTACCCGGGGAGCTGTTTTTT.

The chain is built from TRBV6-2 or TRBV6-3 and TRBJ1-2; no reliable D call. With 7 bases removed from V and 5 bases from J, the gap between germline ends came to 14 bases. The germline V gene has CDR1 MNHEY and CDR2 SVGEGT. This CDR3 is built from 13 residues. The CDR3 loop reads CASMATPVYGYTF. DNA of the CDR3: TGTGCCAGCATGGCCACTCCTGTTTATGGCTACACCTTC.

This clonotype was seen at least ten times. The V gene is TRBV12-3 or TRBV12-4, the J gene TRBJ1-1; a weak D match, TRBD1 (5 bases). V was shortened by 7 bases and J by 2 bases, with 17 bases between the two germline ends. There are 15 residues in the CDR3. DNA for the CDR3: TGTGCCAGCACCCACCCGGCAGGGTTTAACACTGAAGCTTTCTTT. This gives the protein CASTHPAGFNTEAFF.

This clonotype was counted at least ten times. The chain joins TRBV30 to TRBJ2-7; D may correspond to TRBD1 or TRBD2 (5 bases each). The CDR3 consists of 13 residues. Germline V gene sequence: CDR1 GTSNPN, CDR2 SVGIG (reference sequence). Trimming pared 2 bases from V and 7 bases from J, leaving 15 bases between. CDR3 sequence reads: CAWSLGRTREQYF. In DNA form, the CDR3 reads TGTGCCTGGAGTCTGGGACGCACGAGGGAGCAGTACTTC.

The chain uses TRBV12-3 or TRBV12-4 and TRBJ1-5; D is uncertain. Trimming pared 2 bases from V and 1 base from J, leaving 12 bases between. This CDR3 has 16 amino acids. The CDR3 loop reads CASSLLPLQSNQPQHF. CDR3 bases: TGTGCCAGCAGTTTACTTCCGTTACAGAGCAATCAGCCCCAGCATTTT.

This clonotype occurred many times. The CDR3 reads CASSLVVATYEQYF. The CDR3 bases are TGTGCCAGCAGCTTAGTAGTCGCGACCTACGAGCAGTACTTC. The chain joins TRBV7-9 to TRBJ2-7; D is ambiguous. Trimming pared 1 base from V and 2 bases from J, leaving 9 bases between. The CDR3 has 14 residues. Per the germline V gene, CDR1 is SEHNR and CDR2 is FQNEAQ (reference sequence). Full variable domain (missing parts from reference TRBV7-9 and TRBJ2-7): DTGVSQNPRHKITKRGQNVTFRCDPISEHNRLYWYRQTLGQGPEFLTYFQNEAQLEKSRLLSDRFSAERPKGSFSTLEIQRTEQGDSAMYLCASSLVVATYEQYFGPGTRLTVT.

Many counts were recorded for this clonotype. V is TRBV4-1 and J is TRBJ2-7; D is ambiguous. Trimming stripped 0 bases from V and 0 bases from J, with 9 bases between. Germline V gene lookup returns CDR1 MGHRA and CDR2 YSYEKL. The CDR3 runs 15 residues. CDR3 sequence reads: CASSQDAHNSYEQYF. CDR3 coding DNA: TGCGCCAGCAGCCAAGACGCCCACAACTCCTACGAGCAGTACTTC.

The chain has TRBV9 and TRBJ1-4, with no clear D. V was clipped by 0 bases and J by 8 bases, with 14 bases between them. Germline CDR1 reads SGDLS; CDR2 reads YYNGEE. There are 15 residues in the CDR3. This CDR3 is CASSVGGRGGEKLFF. The CDR3 DNA reads as TGTGCCAGCAGCGTAGGCGGACGGGGAGGCGAAAAACTGTTTTTT.

At least ten counts were recorded for this clonotype. The chain has TRBV14 and TRBJ2-1; TRBD2 matches at 9 bases. J gave up 1 base and V 5 bases, and 3 bases lay outside the gene matches. The germline V gene has CDR1 SGHDN and CDR2 FVKESK. The CDR3 consists of 15 residues. In nucleotides, the CDR3 is TGTGCCAGCAGCAAGGGACTAGCTTCCTACAATGAGCAGTTCTTC. This translates into CASSKGLASYNEQFF.

This clonotype was seen ten or more times. V is TRBV9 and J is TRBJ1-1, with D maybe TRBD1 (5 bases). The germline gives CDR1 SGDLS, CDR2 YYNGEE. The CDR3 consists of 14 residues. Trimming took off 2 bases at V and 0 bases at J, with 8 bases between the two ends. The CDR3 reads CASSVTDVNTEAFF. The CDR3 DNA follows: TGTGCCAGCAGCGTGACAGACGTGAACACTGAAGCTTTCTTT.